These 14 T cell receptor beta chains were all obtained from the same sample, sequenced in a study of blood T cell repertoires in COVID-19. Some clones are missing from TCRdb's copy, which holds only in-frame ones; the method was immunoSEQ multiplex PCR. This table holds 200,000 to 300,000 clones, approximately 86% found once. Specimen: PBMCs or T cells enriched from blood (not recorded which). The receptors stem from a middle-aged woman with acute COVID-19.

This chain uses TRBV21-1 with TRBJ1-1. TRBV21-1 is an annotated pseudogene. This CDR3 region has 12 residues. Here the CDR3 reads CASSKMFAEAFF. In DNA form, the CDR3 reads TGTGCCAGCAGCAAAATGTTCGCTGAAGCTTTCTTT.

CDR3 in DNA: TGTGCCAGCAGCCTCGGGACTAGCGGGAACTACGAGCAGTACTTC. Its protein is CASSLGTSGNYEQYF. The genes are TRBV4-2 and TRBJ2-7; 13 bases line up with TRBD2. Germline V lookup: CDR1 LGHNA, CDR2 YNFKEQ. The ends lost 4 bases at V and 3 bases at J; junction bases unmatched: 3. This CDR3 spans 15 amino acids.

The genes are TRBV5-1 and TRBJ2-2; no clear D. The CDR3 covers 15 residues. V was pared by 0 bases and J by 0 bases, with 6 bases between. CDR1 and CDR2 (germline): SGHRS, YFSETQ. The CDR3 protein is CASSLVASNTGELFF. Here the CDR3 DNA reads TGCGCCAGCAGCTTGGTTGCGTCGAACACCGGGGAGCTGTTTTTT.

The rearrangement joins TRBV27 to TRBJ2-2, with 9 bases aligning to TRBD2. The germline gives CDR1 MNHEY, CDR2 SMNVEV (reference sequence). Germline trimming cut 2 bases from V and 7 bases from J; bases unmatched to any gene: 2. The CDR3 runs to 14 residues. Written as DNA, the CDR3 is TGTGCCAGCAGTTTAAGCGGGAGGAGCGGGGAGCTGTTTTTT. Its protein product is CASSLSGRSGELFF.

V and J are TRBV11-2 and TRBJ2-1, with 8 bases aligning to TRBD2. In germline, CDR1 is SGHAT, CDR2 FQNNGV. This CDR3 has 16 amino acids. J was trimmed by 0 bases and V by 1 base; bases with no gene match: 2. The CDR3 nucleotides read TGTGCCAGCAGCTTAGCCGGGGGGGGCTCCTACAATGAGCAGTTCTTC. Its translation is CASSLAGGGSYNEQFF.

This clone showed up just once. The V gene is TRBV4-2, the J gene TRBJ1-6; no reliable D call. CDR3 length: 16 amino acids. The V end lost 2 bases, the J end lost 7 bases, and 15 bases lay between the germline ends. Germline CDR1 LGHNA, CDR2 YNFKEQ. The CDR3 nucleotides read TGTGCCAGCAGCCAAAAAGGCGGGGATTTGAATTCACCCCTCCACTTT. Translation: CASSQKGGDLNSPLHF.

The rearrangement links TRBV5-1 to TRBJ2-5; no definite D call. V was cut by 3 bases and J by 6 bases, with 12 bases left in between. CDR1 SGHRS and CDR2 YFSETQ come from the germline V gene. The length of the CDR3 is 13 residues. The CDR3 region is CASSSTVDKTQYF. CDR3 DNA sequence: TGCGCCAGCAGCTCTACAGTAGACAAGACCCAGTACTTC. Based on the CDR3 plus reference TRBV5-1 and TRBJ2-5, the full variable domain is KAGVTQTPRYLIKTRGQQVTLSCSPISGHRSVSWYQQTPGQGLQFLFEYFSETQRNKGNFPGRFSGRQFSNSRSEMNVSTLELGDSALYLCASSSTVDKTQYFGPGTRLLVL.

The V gene is TRBV6-5, the J gene TRBJ2-7, with 7 bases that match TRBD1. The germline gives CDR1 MNHEY, CDR2 SVGAGI. The CDR3 totals 14 residues. Unmatched junction bases numbered 5, after V lost 6 bases and J lost 0 bases. The CDR3 coding sequence is TGTGCCAGCAGACAGGGGATAAGCTCCTACGAGCAGTACTTC. Residues: CASRQGISSYEQYF.

The V call is TRBV6-2 or TRBV6-3, the J call TRBJ2-1; 8 nucleotides match TRBD2. The CDR3 is 13 residues long. V gave up 6 bases and J gave up 5 bases; unmatched junction bases: 3. Germline assignment: CDR1 MNHEY and CDR2 SVGEGT. The CDR3 region is CASSGTRDNEQFF. CDR3 sequence (DNA): TGTGCCAGCAGCGGGACTAGGGACAATGAGCAGTTCTTC.

The chain employs TRBV4-1 and TRBJ2-1; 11 bases fit TRBD2. This CDR3 contains 15 residues. Germline loops: CDR1 MGHRA, CDR2 YSYEKL. The V gene end was trimmed by 1 base and the J gene end by 4 bases; junction bases not matched to a gene: 0. CDR3 sequence reads: CASSQGLAGYNEQFF. CDR3 nucleotide sequence: TGCGCCAGCAGCCAAGGACTAGCGGGATACAATGAGCAGTTCTTC.

The V call is TRBV29-1, the J call TRBJ2-3; 7 bases agree with TRBD2. The CDR3 has 17 amino acids. Germline V gene data show CDR1 as SQVTM and CDR2 as ANQGSEA. J was trimmed by 2 bases and V by 6 bases; bases with no gene match: 17. This chain's CDR3 is CSVLPHMRENNTDTQYF. Here the CDR3 DNA reads TGCAGCGTCCTGCCCCACATGCGGGAGAACAACACAGATACGCAGTATTTT.

The chain joins TRBV2 to TRBJ1-1, with 8 positions matching TRBD1. J was trimmed by 4 bases and V by 11 bases; bases with no gene match: 9. Germline assignment: CDR1 SNHLY and CDR2 FYNNEI. There are 13 residues in the CDR3. The CDR3 spells CAGRTGRGTEAFF. DNA for the CDR3: TGTGCCGGAAGGACAGGGAGGGGCACTGAAGCTTTCTTT.

The J gene is TRBJ2-2, the V gene TRBV4-1; D perhaps matches TRBD2 (7 bases). The length of the CDR3 is 16 residues. Trimming removed 4 bases at V and 1 base at J, with 13 bases between. Germline-derived CDR1 and CDR2 are MGHRA and YSYEKL. As DNA, the CDR3 is TGCGCCAGCAGCCCACAGGGACTACTGAACACCGGGGAGCTGTTTTTT. Protein sequence: CASSPQGLLNTGELFF.

The rearrangement uses TRBV4-2 and TRBJ1-3; 7 bases match TRBD1. V trimming: 2 bases; J trimming: 4 bases; junction bases outside the gene matches: 5. The CDR3 is 15 amino acids. Germline V gene data show CDR1 as LGHNA and CDR2 as YNFKEQ. CDR3 sequence reads: CASSQLPGQGNTIYF. The CDR3 region has the DNA TGTGCCAGCAGCCAACTACCGGGACAGGGAAACACCATATATTTT.